These 22 T cell receptor beta chains came from one sample sequenced in a study of shared clonotypes between healthy human individuals. Libraries were prepared by immunoSEQ multiplex PCR; TCRdb keeps only in-frame clonotypes and omits some of them. This sample has about 580,000 clones; about 98% occur once, and the top ten carry approximately 0.3%. As defined, naive CD8 cells were CD45RO-negative and positively selected for CCR7, with terminally differentiated effector memory CD45RA+ cells excluded. Sample: naive CD8+ T cells sorted from blood. These receptors were collected from a man aged 25-45 years in good health.

The chain combines TRBV10-2 with TRBJ2-1; 7 bases match TRBD2. Trimming at V came to 8 bases and at J to 2 bases, leaving 0 bases not matched to a gene. The germline V gene has CDR1 WSHSY and CDR2 SAAADI. The CDR3 loop spans 12 amino acids. The DNA for the CDR3 is TGCGCCAGCGGGAGGGCCTACAATGAGCAGTTCTTC. The encoded protein is CASGRAYNEQFF.

The chain employs TRBV7-2 and TRBJ2-3; possible D gene TRBD2, 6 bases. V was cut by 1 base and J by 9 bases, with 8 bases left in between. The CDR3 is 12 residues long. CDR1 is SGHTA and CDR2 is FQGNSA in the germline V gene. The CDR3 DNA reads TGTGCCAGCAGCTTAGTGGCGGGAACGCAGTATTTT. This encodes CASSLVAGTQYF.

The rearrangement links TRBV5-1 to TRBJ2-7; a weak D match, TRBD2 (6 bases). V dropped 3 bases and J dropped 3 bases, with 19 bases sitting between them. The CDR3 is made up of 16 amino acids. CDR1 is SGHRS, CDR2 YFSETQ, per germline. CDR3 coding DNA: TGCGCCAGCAGCTGGGGGGATATGGACCCGGGCTACGAGCAGTACTTC. Its protein is CASSWGDMDPGYEQYF.

This clone showed up just once. DNA for the CDR3: TGTGCCAGTAGTCTTGCGAAAACACGCGAGCAGTACTTC. Protein: CASSLAKTREQYF. The chain carries TRBV19 and TRBJ2-7; no clear D gene. CDR3 length: 13 amino acids. V lost 5 bases to trimming and J lost 6 bases, with 14 bases between them. Germline V gene sequence: CDR1 LNHDA, CDR2 SQIVND (reference sequence). Looking up the rest from reference TRBV19 and TRBJ2-7 gives the full variable domain: DGGITQSPKYLFRKEGQNVTLSCEQNLNHDAMYWYRQDPGQGLRLIYYSQIVNDFQKGDIAEGYSVSREKKESFPLTVTSAQKNPTAFYLCASSLAKTREQYFGPGTRLTVT.

This clone appeared a few times. This chain joins TRBV10-3 and TRBJ2-1, with TRBD2 identical over 7 bases. The CDR3 is made up of 14 amino acids. The V gene's germline CDR1 is ENHRY and CDR2 SYGVKD. J was trimmed by 3 bases and V by 11 bases; bases with no gene match: 10. DNA of the CDR3: TGTGCCGCGGAGGGAGGGAGGTTCTACAATGAGCAGTTCTTC. It yields the protein CAAEGGRFYNEQFF.

The count of this clone is one. The rearrangement uses TRBV7-3 and TRBJ2-3; D not certain. CDR1 and CDR2 from the germline V gene are SGHTA and FQGTGA. Deletions cut 5 bases from V and 7 bases from J, with 13 bases between. The CDR3 is 13 residues long. CDR3 region: CASSPTDTYTQYF. For the CDR3, the DNA is TGTGCCAGCAGCCCTACTGACACTTATACGCAGTATTTT.

This chain links TRBV27 with TRBJ2-7; the D gene is possibly TRBD2 (7 bases). Per germline, CDR1 MNHEY and CDR2 SMNVEV (reference sequence). V was cut by 5 bases and J by 0 bases, with 17 bases left in between. The CDR3 is 16 amino acids. The CDR3: CASSRLRGGFSYEQYF. CDR3 bases: TGTGCCAGCAGTCGTTTGAGGGGGGGGTTCTCCTACGAGCAGTACTTC.

The chain has TRBV7-8 and TRBJ2-3; D is unresolved. This CDR3 has 14 amino acids. Trimming cost V 5 bases and J 2 bases, with 11 bases left between them. CDR1 is SGHVS and CDR2 is FQNEAQ in the germline V gene. The CDR3 nucleotides are TGTGCCAGCAGCCCCAACCAGAACACAGATACGCAGTATTTT. Protein product: CASSPNQNTDTQYF.

This chain joins TRBV9 and TRBJ2-7; D is unclear. Germline V CDR1 and CDR2: SGDLS, YYNGEE. The V and J ends lost 4 bases and 4 bases respectively, with 15 bases between them. The CDR3 loop spans 14 amino acids. CDR3: CASSPTPGFYEQYF. The CDR3 DNA follows: TGTGCCAGCAGCCCTACCCCAGGTTTTTACGAGCAGTACTTC.

The chain is built from TRBV9 and TRBJ2-1; 11 positions agree with TRBD2. The CDR3 is 14 residues long. V shed 7 bases, J shed 6 bases, and the junction held 6 bases outside the gene matches. Germline CDR1 and CDR2: SGDLS and YYNGEE. CDR3 nucleotide sequence: TGTGCCAGCGGGGTAGCGGGAGGGTCCAATGAGCAGTTCTTC. Translation: CASGVAGGSNEQFF.

V is TRBV30 and J is TRBJ1-4; no clear D. V was shortened by 3 bases and J by 6 bases, with 17 bases between the two germline ends. Germline V gives CDR1 GTSNPN, CDR2 SVGIG (reference sequence). The CDR3 runs to 15 residues. The DNA for the CDR3 is TGTGCCTGGAGAAATAGGGAGTTGGGAGATGAAAAACTGTTTTTT. Translated, it gives CAWRNRELGDEKLFF.

V and J are TRBV19 and TRBJ1-2; 7 bases match TRBD1. The junction had 11 bases not matched to a gene; V was cut back by 10 bases and J by 3 bases. CDR3 length: 14 amino acids. Germline CDR1 LNHDA, CDR2 SQIVND (reference sequence). The CDR3 DNA follows: TGTGCCACTTCGCATACAGGGGAGCACTATGGCTACACCTTC. Protein: CATSHTGEHYGYTF.

The CDR3 nucleotides read TGCGCCAGCAGCCAAGAGAGGGGGCTGTACACTGAAGCTTTCTTT. Its translation: CASSQERGLYTEAFF. The chain has TRBV4-3 and TRBJ1-1; TRBD1 matches at 7 bases. The CDR3 runs to 15 residues. Per germline, CDR1 LGHNA and CDR2 YSLEER. After removal of 0 bases from V and 3 bases from J, the junction contained 4 bases not matched to a gene.

The chain joins TRBV29-1 to TRBJ2-3, with 9 bases fitting TRBD2. Losses at the gene ends were 6 bases for V and 0 bases for J; bases not matched to a gene: 13. From germline, CDR1 is SQVTM and CDR2 ANQGSEA. The CDR3 length is 17 residues. The CDR3, as DNA: TGCAGCGTGGGGGGCGGACAGCGGGAGGACAGCACAGATACGCAGTATTTT. Translation gives CSVGGGQREDSTDTQYF.

The chain links TRBV19 to TRBJ1-1; D gene ambiguous. V was pared by 2 bases and J by 1 base, with 14 bases between. The CDR3 sequence is 16 residues long. Germline V gene lookup returns CDR1 LNHDA and CDR2 SQIVND (reference sequence). DNA of the CDR3: TGTGCCAGTAGTATATCGGCCTGGACGGAGAACACTGAAGCTTTCTTT. It codes for CASSISAWTENTEAFF.

This chain uses TRBV10-3 with TRBJ2-1; maybe TRBD1 (6 bases). Germline-derived CDR1 and CDR2 are ENHRY and SYGVKD. The CDR3 covers 16 residues. Deletions cut 6 bases from V and 4 bases from J, with 19 bases between. CDR3 coding DNA: TGTGCCATCAGCCAGGACAGACGGGTTATATACAATGAGCAGTTCTTC. This sequence encodes CAISQDRRVIYNEQFF.

For the CDR3, the DNA is TGTGCCAGCAGTTACTCGTTATCCAGGAATTATGGCTACACCTTC. Its translation: CASSYSLSRNYGYTF. The chain joins TRBV6-5 to TRBJ1-2; D unresolved. There are 15 residues in the CDR3. V gave up 0 bases and J gave up 5 bases, with 13 bases separating them. Germline loops: CDR1 MNHEY, CDR2 SVGAGI.

This chain links TRBV25-1 with TRBJ2-5; 12 bases line up with TRBD2. Germline V gives CDR1 MGHDK, CDR2 SYGVNS. The CDR3 extends over 15 amino acids. The ends lost 8 bases at V and 2 bases at J; junction bases unmatched: 6. CDR3 DNA: TGTGCCAGCTCTAGGACTAGCGGGATTCAAGAGACCCAGTACTTC. Amino acid sequence: CASSRTSGIQETQYF.

The J gene is TRBJ2-7, the V gene TRBV7-2; tentatively, D is TRBD2 (5 bases). Deletions cut 10 bases from V and 0 bases from J, with 13 bases between. Germline V gene lookup returns CDR1 SGHTA and CDR2 FQGNSA. The CDR3 has 13 residues. The CDR3 DNA sequence: TGTGCCATCCGGGATGGGTACTCCTACGAGCAGTACTTC. It is translated as CAIRDGYSYEQYF.

The chain recombines TRBV5-1 with TRBJ2-7; D may be TRBD1 (5 bases). The germline V gene has CDR1 SGHRS and CDR2 YFSETQ. This CDR3 has 16 residues. Trimming left V 2 bases short and J 7 bases short, with 22 bases between. The CDR3 coding sequence is TGCGCCAGCAGCTTCGACAGTAGCAGTGGTGGGCGTGAGCAGTACTTC. It codes for CASSFDSSSGGREQYF.

This chain connects TRBV6-5 to TRBJ2-7; D is tentatively TRBD1 or TRBD2 (5 bases each). CDR1 is MNHEY, CDR2 SVGAGI, per germline. The CDR3 sequence is 14 residues long. V lost 5 bases and J 6 bases, leaving 17 bases between the germline ends. The CDR3 protein is CASSTQPIGTEQYF. CDR3 sequence (DNA): TGTGCCAGCAGTACCCAGCCTATAGGGACCGAGCAGTACTTC.

The chain couples TRBV28 to TRBJ1-1; D might be TRBD1 (6 bases). Germline loops: CDR1 MDHEN, CDR2 SYDVKM. The V end was cut by 3 bases, the J end by 8 bases, with 13 bases between. This CDR3 has 13 amino acids. The CDR3 loop is CASSFGGVQEAFF. The CDR3 DNA sequence: TGTGCCAGCAGTTTCGGGGGCGTGCAGGAAGCTTTCTTT.